The TCR beta chain described here comes from a study of T cells in Graves' hyperthyroidism and ophthalmopathy. Trimming cost V 5 bases and J 5 bases, with 12 bases left between them. The CDR3 contains 13 residues. Germline lookup yields CDR1 SGHTA and CDR2 FQGTGA. General study points: Most clonotypes expanded in the thyroid (above 0.001) were also present in blood. A model of 13 V-J features distinguished ophthalmopathy from stable hyperthyroidism.

Diagnostic decisions used clinical symptoms, serum thyroxine and TRAb, thyroid ultrasound and orbital computed tomography. This clonotype has ten or more counts. The antigen is undetermined. Using RNA transcripts as the source, TCR beta CDR3 regions were amplified. Primed by the HTBI set, a first-round RT-PCR was run on the TCR CDR3. Each CDR3 protein gets one entry after TCRdb re-called the multiplex PCR reads with MiXCR. The sample carries around 540,000 distinct CDR3 sequences, around 15% recorded once. The TCR originated in a woman aged 30 to 39 with Graves' ophthalmopathy. The chain has TRBV7-3 and TRBJ2-5; D is uncertain. Source material: blood. CDR3 sequence: CASSERSRETQYF. In DNA form, the CDR3 reads TGTGCCAGCAGCGAAAGATCCCGGGAGACCCAGTACTTC.